Presented here are 22 T cell receptor beta chains from one specimen sequenced in a study of cytomegalovirus exposure and HLA in healthy donors. Repertoires were generated with immunoSEQ multiplex PCR, while TCRdb's copy carries only in-frame clones and drops some. The sample gives under 250,000 clones, around 80% of which show up once; around 1.2% is in the top ten. Source material: PBMCs. These receptor sequences come from a woman aged 30 to 39 in good health and CMV-seronegative.

This chain joins TRBV5-1 and TRBJ1-2; no reliable D call. Trimming left V 0 bases short and J 2 bases short, with 11 bases between. Germline-derived CDR1 and CDR2 are SGHRS and YFSETQ. The CDR3 is 15 residues long. The CDR3 coding sequence is TGCGCCAGCAGCTTGGAGCCGGAGACGAACTATGGCTACACCTTC. This encodes CASSLEPETNYGYTF.

V and J are TRBV29-1 and TRBJ2-7; D not certain. This CDR3 has 12 amino acids. Trimming left V 6 bases short and J 0 bases short, with 9 bases between. CDR1 SQVTM and CDR2 ANQGSEA come from the germline V gene. CDR3 DNA: TGCAGCGTACGGTTGAGCTCCTACGAGCAGTACTTC. It translates to CSVRLSSYEQYF.

This rearrangement joins TRBV5-1 to TRBJ2-7; 7 positions agree with TRBD2. The CDR3 covers 11 residues. V trimming: 2 bases; J trimming: 7 bases; junction bases outside the gene matches: 0. CDR1 is SGHRS and CDR2 is YFSETQ in the germline V gene. The CDR3 DNA sequence: TGCGCCAGCAGCTTCGGGGGGGAGCAGTACTTC. This encodes CASSFGGEQYF.

The chain links TRBV27 to TRBJ1-2; TRBD1 might be the D (6 bases). The CDR3 extends over 13 amino acids. Trimming stripped 3 bases from V and 4 bases from J, with 9 bases between. The germline CDR1 and CDR2 sequences are MNHEY and SMNVEV (reference sequence). CDR3 sequence (DNA): TGTGCCAGCAGTTTTCGAGGGGGCTATGGCTACACCTTC. As protein: CASSFRGGYGYTF.

The V gene is TRBV30, the J gene TRBJ1-5; maybe TRBD1 (5 bases). The germline CDR1 and CDR2 sequences are GTSNPN and SVGIG (reference sequence). V was cut by 5 bases and J by 3 bases, with 11 bases left in between. The CDR3 contains 13 residues. The CDR3 region is CAWAQGHNQPQHF. DNA of the CDR3: TGTGCCTGGGCCCAGGGCCACAATCAGCCCCAGCATTTT.

The table lists this clone with a count of one. This chain links TRBV27 with TRBJ2-3; 9 bases map to TRBD1. From germline, CDR1 is MNHEY and CDR2 SMNVEV (reference sequence). The ends lost 0 bases at V and 8 bases at J; junction bases unmatched: 3. The CDR3 contains 14 residues. The CDR3 DNA sequence: TGTGCCAGCAGTTTATCGACAGGGGGGGGTACGCAGTATTTT. Translating gives CASSLSTGGGTQYF.

The chain links TRBV6-1 to TRBJ2-3; TRBD2 matches at 8 bases. Germline CDR1 reads MNHNS; CDR2 reads SASEGT. V lost 2 bases to trimming and J lost 4 bases; unmatched junction nucleotides: 11. The CDR3 has 17 amino acids. CDR3: CASSERVAGGRADTQYF. DNA of the CDR3: TGTGCCAGCAGTGAAAGAGTGGCGGGAGGACGGGCAGATACGCAGTATTTT.

This rearrangement joins TRBV18 to TRBJ1-5; D perhaps matches TRBD1 (5 bases). This CDR3 comprises 14 residues. Trimming took off 5 bases at V and 3 bases at J, with 11 bases between the two ends. Germline CDR1 and CDR2: KGHSH and LQKENI. CDR3 bases: TGTGCCAGCTCAACTATACAGGACAATCAGCCCCAGCATTTT. Translated, it gives CASSTIQDNQPQHF.

In DNA, the CDR3 is TGTGCCAGCAGTTTTGGGCTAGCGGGGGTTGATGAGCAGTTCTTC. This translates into CASSFGLAGVDEQFF. The rearrangement joins TRBV27 to TRBJ2-1; the match to TRBD2 covers 10 bases. The CDR3 has 15 residues. After removal of 3 bases from V and 8 bases from J, the junction contained 7 bases not matched to a gene. Germline V CDR1 and CDR2: MNHEY, SMNVEV (reference sequence).

J is TRBJ2-2 and V is TRBV30; TRBD1 matches 10 bases. V trimming: 0 bases; J trimming: 5 bases; junction bases outside the gene matches: 6. In germline, CDR1 is GTSNPN, CDR2 SVGIG (reference sequence). This CDR3 is 16 amino acids long. The CDR3 region has the DNA TGTGCCTGGAGTGTACGGGGGACAGGGGAAACCGGGGAGCTGTTTTTT. This encodes CAWSVRGTGETGELFF.

The rearrangement uses TRBV9 and TRBJ2-5, with D perhaps matching TRBD1 (6 bases). The CDR3 is made up of 15 amino acids. From germline, CDR1 is SGDLS and CDR2 YYNGEE. Trimming removed 3 bases from V and 10 bases from J, with 22 bases in between. For the CDR3, the DNA is TGTGCCAGCAGCGCCTACAGGGAAAAATTGGTAGACCAGTACTTC. It codes for CASSAYREKLVDQYF.

This clone occurred many times. The V and J genes are TRBV14 and TRBJ2-3; D possibly corresponds to TRBD1 (5 bases). Between the trimmed V and J ends, which lost 3 bases and 11 bases, there was a span of 12 bases. The CDR3 covers 12 residues. Germline V lookup: CDR1 SGHDN, CDR2 FVKESK. The CDR3 nucleotides read TGTGCCAGCAGCCAGCAGGGAATTGAGCAGTATTTT. It translates to CASSQQGIEQYF.

Concerning this clone itself: This same CDR3 is encoded by further DNA sequences in the sample. V gene TRBV27 combines with J gene TRBJ1-4, with TRBD1 matching 8 bases. V lost 3 bases, J lost 0 bases, and 3 bases stayed unmatched. The CDR3 length is 16 residues. Germline V gene data show CDR1 as MNHEY and CDR2 as SMNVEV (reference sequence). For the CDR3, the DNA is TGTGCCAGCAGTTTGGGGACAGGTGCAACTAATGAAAAACTGTTTTTT. Amino acids: CASSLGTGATNEKLFF.

CDR3 nucleotides: TGCGCCAGCAGCTTGGTGGCGGCTCTTGGGGAGACCCAGTACTTC. It is translated as CASSLVAALGETQYF. The chain employs TRBV5-1 and TRBJ2-5; the D is unclear. V lost 0 bases to trimming and J lost 5 bases, with 14 bases between them. The CDR3 sequence is 15 residues long. Germline loops: CDR1 SGHRS, CDR2 YFSETQ.

With respect to this clone: One end of the junction varies from germline; a read error may be responsible. This chain uses TRBV7-9 with TRBJ1-4, with D possibly being TRBD1 (5 bases). The CDR3 has 15 residues. Per germline, CDR1 SEHNR and CDR2 FQNEAQ (reference sequence). The CDR3 region is CASSPWRGTHEKLFF. CDR3 sequence (DNA): TGTGCCAGCAGCCCTTGGAGGGGAACTCATGAAAAACTGTTTTTT.

V is TRBV10-1 and J is TRBJ1-5; D uncertain. The CDR3 consists of 12 residues. V was clipped by 3 bases and J by 6 bases, with 6 bases between them. CDR1 and CDR2 (germline): WNHNN, SYGVQD (reference sequence). The CDR3, as DNA: TGCGCCAGCAGTGACGGGATTCAGCCCCAGCATTTT. Its protein is CASSDGIQPQHF.

The chain links TRBV6-1 to TRBJ2-7; D perhaps matches TRBD2 (5 bases). Per germline, CDR1 MNHNS and CDR2 SASEGT. The ends were cut back, 8 bases at V and 3 bases at J, with 26 bases in the middle. CDR3 length equals 17 residues. The CDR3 sequence is CASRGLGSRHGDYEQYF. The CDR3 nucleotides read TGTGCCAGCCGTGGGCTTGGATCGAGGCACGGGGACTACGAGCAGTACTTC.

The rearrangement links TRBV5-1 to TRBJ2-5, with D possibly TRBD1 on 6 matching bases. V lost 4 bases to trimming and J lost 4 bases, with 14 bases between them. This CDR3 is built from 14 residues. Germline CDR1 SGHRS, CDR2 YFSETQ. CDR3 amino acids: CASSVQGTTETQYF. The CDR3 DNA reads as TGCGCCAGCAGCGTACAGGGTACTACAGAGACCCAGTACTTC.

The V gene is TRBV19, the J gene TRBJ2-3; 9 bases line up with TRBD1. This CDR3 is 15 amino acids long. Germline values: CDR1 LNHDA, CDR2 SQIVND (reference sequence). V shed 6 bases and J 4 bases; nucleotides not matched to a gene: 8. This CDR3 reads CASRDRGQESDTQYF. The CDR3 DNA is TGTGCCAGTAGGGACAGGGGACAGGAGTCAGATACGCAGTATTTT.

The V call is TRBV4-1, the J call TRBJ1-1, with 9 bases identical to TRBD1. CDR3 length equals 17 residues. The germline CDR1 and CDR2 sequences are MGHRA and YSYEKL. The trim removed 1 base at V and 1 base at J, leaving 7 bases unmatched. Written as DNA, the CDR3 is TGCGCCAGCAGCCAAGCCCGGTGGGACAGGGCGAACACTGAAGCTTTCTTT. Translating gives CASSQARWDRANTEAFF.

The V call is TRBV30, the J call TRBJ1-5; the D is unclear. The germline V gene has CDR1 GTSNPN and CDR2 SVGIG (reference sequence). Trimming removed 0 bases at V and 3 bases at J, with 12 bases between. The CDR3 length is 15 residues. CDR3 DNA: TGTGCCTGGAGTGTCAATGGGCATTTCAATCAGCCCCAGCATTTT. This gives the protein CAWSVNGHFNQPQHF.

This clone was seen ten or more times. This chain links TRBV29-1 with TRBJ1-1; TRBD1 might be the D (5 bases). Germline CDR1 reads SQVTM; CDR2 reads ANQGSEA. V was pared by 3 bases and J by 7 bases, with 9 bases between. This CDR3 is built from 11 residues. The CDR3 DNA reads TGCAGCGTTGACTATGACAGTGAAGCTTTCTTT. Translated, it gives CSVDYDSEAFF.